Below are 14 T cell receptor beta chains sequenced from a single sample in a study of T cell therapy after organ transplantation. Time point specified: 4-8 weeks after completion of therapy. The method was immunoSEQ multiplex PCR; TCRdb's version includes in-frame clones alone and lacks a portion of them. The sample includes 1,000 or so clones, about 64% seen only once; the top ten take around 43%. Their specific antigens are unknown. This material consisted of CD8+ T cells from blood, taken after autologous CMV-specific T cell therapy. The receptors shown here come from a human patient who had received a solid organ transplant and had CMV disease. Some of the T cells may derive from the graft donor.

The rearrangement uses TRBV27 and TRBJ2-1; TRBD1 agrees at 7 bases. The CDR3 consists of 15 residues. Looked up from germline, CDR1 is MNHEY and CDR2 is SMNVEV (reference sequence). V gave up 5 bases and J gave up 9 bases; unmatched junction bases: 13. The CDR3 DNA reads as TGTGCCAGCAGTCTGAGAGCAGGGGGTAACATTGAGCAGTTCTTC. Protein product: CASSLRAGGNIEQFF.

The rearrangement links TRBV5-1 to TRBJ2-1, with 7 positions matching TRBD2. V lost 4 bases, J lost 0 bases, and 10 bases stayed unmatched. CDR3 length: 17 amino acids. The germline gives CDR1 SGHRS, CDR2 YFSETQ. The CDR3 spells CASSLNGGYSSYNEQFF. The CDR3 region has the DNA TGCGCCAGCAGCCTTAACGGGGGGTACAGCTCCTACAATGAGCAGTTCTTC.

This clone was found once. The genes are TRBV14 and TRBJ1-6; D might be TRBD1 (6 bases). V lost 4 bases and J lost 6, with 7 bases in between. CDR3 length: 13 residues. CDR1 is SGHDN, CDR2 FVKESK, per germline. The CDR3: CASSPRGNSPLHF. CDR3 nucleotides: TGTGCCAGCAGCCCCAGGGGTAATTCACCCCTCCACTTT.

The CDR3 nucleotides read TGTGCCAGCAGCTCCTCACAGGGGGGGAACACTGAAGCTTTCTTT. This sequence encodes CASSSSQGGNTEAFF. The gene calls are TRBV5-5 and TRBJ1-1; 8 bases agree with TRBD1. Trimming cost V 3 bases and J 1 base; bases outside gene matches: 5. In germline, CDR1 is SGHKS, CDR2 YYEKEE (reference sequence). This CDR3 contains 15 residues. Based on the CDR3 plus reference TRBV5-5 and TRBJ1-1, the full variable domain is DAGVTQSPTHLIKTRGQQVTLRCSPISGHKSVSWYQQVLGQGPQFIFQYYEKEERGRGNFPDRFSARQFPNYSSELNVNALLLGDSALYLCASSSSQGGNTEAFFGQGTRLTVV.

This clone was counted a single time. The CDR3 region is CSVSDSTYEQYF. CDR3 in DNA: TGCAGCGTCTCAGACAGTACCTACGAGCAGTACTTC. The chain couples TRBV29-1 to TRBJ2-7; tentative D call: TRBD1 (5 bases). Trimming cost V 6 bases and J 2 bases, with 11 bases left between them. The CDR3 extends over 12 amino acids. Per germline, CDR1 SQVTM and CDR2 ANQGSEA.

This rearrangement joins TRBV10-3 to TRBJ1-5; D unresolved. V gave up 0 bases and J gave up 6 bases, with 9 bases separating them. The germline gives CDR1 ENHRY, CDR2 SYGVKD. CDR3 length: 14 amino acids. CDR3: CAISESTMSQPQHF. CDR3 DNA: TGTGCCATCAGTGAGTCAACGATGTCTCAGCCCCAGCATTTT.

The genes are TRBV6-6 and TRBJ2-3, with D hard to call. This CDR3 is built from 12 residues. Germline-derived CDR1 and CDR2 are MNHNY and SVGAGI (reference sequence). The V and J ends lost 2 bases and 11 bases respectively, with 11 bases between them. The CDR3 DNA reads TGTGCCAGCAGTTACCCGTTTGAGTTGCAGTATTTT. Encoded protein: CASSYPFELQYF.

In this sample, this clone turned up once. The gene calls are TRBV18 and TRBJ1-4; unclear D gene. CDR1 is KGHSH and CDR2 is LQKENI in the germline V gene. The CDR3 is 14 amino acids. V was clipped by 6 bases and J by 0 bases, with 8 bases between them. CDR3: CASSSVSTNEKLFF. CDR3 DNA sequence: TGTGCCAGCTCCTCAGTCTCAACTAATGAAAAACTGTTTTTT.

This chain connects TRBV19 to TRBJ1-5; possibly TRBD1 for D (5 bases). Germline assignment: CDR1 LNHDA and CDR2 SQIVND (reference sequence). V lost 5 bases and J lost 0, with 14 bases in between. The CDR3 length is 16 residues. The CDR3 DNA follows: TGTGCCAGTAGTCCCCCAGGGCTTTATAGCAATCAGCCCCAGCATTTT. This encodes CASSPPGLYSNQPQHF.

By its share, this clone is large (0.1 to 1%). In DNA, the CDR3 is TGCAGCGTGGACAGGGGGCGAGATGGCTATGGCTACACCTTC. It yields the protein CSVDRGRDGYGYTF. The rearrangement joins TRBV29-1 to TRBJ1-2, with TRBD1 matching 11 bases. Germline loops: CDR1 SQVTM, CDR2 ANQGSEA. The CDR3 has 14 amino acids. J lost 4 bases, V lost 6 bases, and 7 bases had no gene match.

The chain joins TRBV9 to TRBJ1-1; weak D call: TRBD1 (6 bases). Trimming removed 3 bases from V and 6 bases from J, with 12 bases in between. The CDR3 contains 13 residues. Germline lookup yields CDR1 SGDLS and CDR2 YYNGEE. The CDR3 DNA is TGTGCCAGCAGCGGCAAGGGGGGCCCTGAAGCTTTCTTT. Protein: CASSGKGGPEAFF.

By share, this clone ranks as large. The rearrangement links TRBV2 to TRBJ1-6; D is ambiguous. The CDR3 contains 14 residues. CDR1 and CDR2 from the germline V gene are SNHLY and FYNNEI. Between the trimmed V and J ends, which lost 4 bases and 6 bases, there was a span of 10 bases. The CDR3 region has the DNA TGTGCCAGCAGTGCTCGGAAAGCTAATTCACCCCTCCACTTT. Translating it yields CASSARKANSPLHF. Full variable domain (rest looked up from reference TRBV2 and TRBJ1-6): EPEVTQTPSHQVTQMGQEVILRCVPISNHLYFYWYRQILGQKVEFLVSFYNNEISEKSEIFDDQFSVERPDGSNFTLKIRSTKLEDSAMYFCASSARKANSPLHFGNGTRLTVT.

The chain combines TRBV18 with TRBJ2-5; D is undetermined. CDR1 and CDR2 from the germline V gene are KGHSH and LQKENI. This CDR3 spans 15 amino acids. Trimming left V 3 bases short and J 1 base short, with 12 bases between. CDR3 DNA sequence: TGTGCCAGCTCACCTGTGGGTGAAGTCCAAGAGACCCAGTACTTC. Translating it yields CASSPVGEVQETQYF.

CDR3 sequence reads: CASSNAPGDEYGYTF. DNA for the CDR3: TGTGCCAGCAGCAACGCCCCCGGGGATGAATATGGCTACACCTTC. The chain employs TRBV21-1 and TRBJ1-2. TRBV21-1 is described as a pseudogene. There are 15 residues in the CDR3.